A single sample is the source of the 6 T cell receptor beta chains below, sequenced in a study of T-cell memory formation after mild COVID-19. MiXCR, applied by TCRdb to the 5' RACE reads, yields one record per CDR3 protein. Among about 340,000 distinct CDR3 sequences, around 20% were seen once, and the ten largest hold under 15%. The sample comprised PBMCs or a T cell subset sorted from them (not recorded which). These receptors originate from an adult woman who had mild COVID-19 (a few samples of this study predate the infection). Cell type and time point are not known.

The V call is TRBV9, the J call TRBJ1-2; D gene ambiguous. V lost 0 bases and J lost 8, with 11 bases in between. The CDR3 loop spans 13 amino acids. In germline, CDR1 is SGDLS, CDR2 YYNGEE. The CDR3 nucleotides read TGTGCCAGCAGCGTAGACGAGGGCTGGGGCTACACCTTC. Encoded protein: CASSVDEGWGYTF.

This clonotype has ten or more counts. The rearrangement uses TRBV27 and TRBJ2-2, with a possible D match to TRBD1 (6 bases). This CDR3 spans 14 amino acids. From germline, CDR1 is MNHEY and CDR2 SMNVEV (reference sequence). V was trimmed by 6 bases and J by 6 bases, leaving 14 bases between them. The CDR3 loop reads CASSTQGRAGELFF. The CDR3 region has the DNA TGTGCCAGCAGCACCCAGGGGCGCGCCGGGGAGCTGTTTTTT.

The CDR3 loop reads CASTHGQSSGANVLTF. In nucleotides, the CDR3 is TGCGCCAGCACCCACGGACAGTCATCTGGGGCCAACGTCCTGACTTTC. The chain carries TRBV5-1 and TRBJ2-6, with D possibly being TRBD1 (6 bases). The CDR3 spans 16 residues. The germline V and J ends were trimmed by 6 bases and 1 base, with 14 bases remaining between them. Per the germline V gene, CDR1 is SGHRS and CDR2 is YFSETQ.

V usage is TRBV7-9 and J usage is TRBJ1-5, with TRBD1 identical over 7 bases. Looked up from germline, CDR1 is SEHNR and CDR2 is FQNEAQ (reference sequence). The ends lost 4 bases at V and 6 bases at J; junction bases unmatched: 9. The CDR3 length is 15 residues. CDR3 loop: CASSYSGTETQPQHF. CDR3 coding DNA: TGTGCCAGCAGCTACTCCGGGACAGAGACTCAGCCCCAGCATTTT.

This clonotype was counted only a few times. The chain combines TRBV7-6 with TRBJ2-3; 10 nucleotides agree with TRBD1. In germline, CDR1 is SGHVS, CDR2 FNYEAQ. With V trimmed by 5 bases and J by 1 base, 12 bases remained unmatched. The CDR3 length is 18 residues. In DNA, the CDR3 is TGTGCCAGCAGCCACCGACAGGGGGCGGGGGGTGGCACAGATACGCAGTATTTT. Amino acid sequence: CASSHRQGAGGGTDTQYF.

This chain connects TRBV7-9 to TRBJ2-7, with 7 nucleotides matching TRBD1. Germline loops: CDR1 SEHNR, CDR2 FQNEAQ (reference sequence). The V segment lost 1 base and the J segment 3 bases; nucleotides outside the gene matches: 6. The CDR3 is 15 residues long. CDR3 region: CASSLGQGEFYEQYF. The CDR3 DNA sequence: TGTGCCAGCAGCTTAGGACAGGGTGAATTCTACGAGCAGTACTTC.